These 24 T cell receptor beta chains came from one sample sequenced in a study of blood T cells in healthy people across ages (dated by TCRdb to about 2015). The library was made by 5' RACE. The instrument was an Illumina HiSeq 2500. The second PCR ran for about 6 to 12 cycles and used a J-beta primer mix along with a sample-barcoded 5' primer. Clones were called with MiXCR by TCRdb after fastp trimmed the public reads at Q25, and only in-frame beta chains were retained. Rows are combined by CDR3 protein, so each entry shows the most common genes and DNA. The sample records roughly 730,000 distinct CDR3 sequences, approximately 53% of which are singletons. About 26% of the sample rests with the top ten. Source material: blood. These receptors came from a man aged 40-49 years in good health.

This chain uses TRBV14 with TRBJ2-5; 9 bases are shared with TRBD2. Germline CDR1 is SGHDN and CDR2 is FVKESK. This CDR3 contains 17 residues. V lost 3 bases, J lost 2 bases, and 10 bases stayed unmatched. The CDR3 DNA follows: TGTGCCAGCAGCCACCGGGCCGTAGCGGGGGAGCAAGAGACCCAGTACTTC. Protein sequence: CASSHRAVAGEQETQYF.

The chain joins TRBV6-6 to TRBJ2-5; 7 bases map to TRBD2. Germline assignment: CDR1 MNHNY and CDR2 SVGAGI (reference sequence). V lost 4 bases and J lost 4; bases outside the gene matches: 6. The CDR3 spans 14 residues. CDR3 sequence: CASSFGGEGETQYF. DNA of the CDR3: TGTGCCAGCAGTTTTGGTGGGGAGGGAGAGACCCAGTACTTC.

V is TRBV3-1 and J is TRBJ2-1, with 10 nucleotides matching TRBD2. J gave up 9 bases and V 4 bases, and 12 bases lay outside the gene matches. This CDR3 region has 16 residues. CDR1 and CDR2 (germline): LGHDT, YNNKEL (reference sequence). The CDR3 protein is CASSRKGASGSGEQFF. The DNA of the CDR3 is TGTGCCAGCAGCCGAAAAGGGGCTAGCGGGAGTGGTGAGCAGTTCTTC.

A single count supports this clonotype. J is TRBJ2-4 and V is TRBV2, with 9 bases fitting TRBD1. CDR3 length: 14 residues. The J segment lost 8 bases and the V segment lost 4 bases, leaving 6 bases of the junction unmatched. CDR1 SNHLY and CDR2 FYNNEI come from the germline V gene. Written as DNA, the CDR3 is TGTGCCAGCAGTGGGGGACAGGGCGGGGACATTCAGTACTTC. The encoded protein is CASSGGQGGDIQYF.

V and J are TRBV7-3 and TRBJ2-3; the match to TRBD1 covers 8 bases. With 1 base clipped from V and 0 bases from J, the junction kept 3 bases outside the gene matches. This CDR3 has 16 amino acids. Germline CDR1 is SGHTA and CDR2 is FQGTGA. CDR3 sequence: CASSLKRQGSTDTQYF. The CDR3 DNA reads TGTGCCAGCAGCTTAAAGCGACAGGGGAGCACAGATACGCAGTATTTT.

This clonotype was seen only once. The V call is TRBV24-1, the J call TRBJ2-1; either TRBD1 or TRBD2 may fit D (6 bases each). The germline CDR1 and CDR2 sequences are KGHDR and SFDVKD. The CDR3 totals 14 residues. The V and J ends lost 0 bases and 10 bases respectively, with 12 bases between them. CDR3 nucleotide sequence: TGTGCCACCAGTGATTTGCCCACAGGGAGGGAGCAGTTCTTC. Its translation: CATSDLPTGREQFF.

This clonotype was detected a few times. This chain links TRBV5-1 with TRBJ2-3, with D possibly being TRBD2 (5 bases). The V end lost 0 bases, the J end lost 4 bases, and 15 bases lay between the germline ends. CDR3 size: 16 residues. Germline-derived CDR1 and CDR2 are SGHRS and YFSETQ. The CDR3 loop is CASSLAFRTGADTQYF. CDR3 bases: TGCGCCAGCAGCTTGGCATTCCGGACCGGGGCAGATACGCAGTATTTT.

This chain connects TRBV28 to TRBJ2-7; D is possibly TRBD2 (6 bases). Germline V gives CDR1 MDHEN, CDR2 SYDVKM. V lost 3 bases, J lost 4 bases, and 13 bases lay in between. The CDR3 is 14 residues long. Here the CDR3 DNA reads TGTGCCAGCAGTTTGGTGCGGGGTGGATACGAGCAGTACTTC. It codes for CASSLVRGGYEQYF.

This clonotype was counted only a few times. In DNA, the CDR3 is TGTGCCAGCAGGGATAGTAGTAATTCACCCCTCCACTTT. The encoded protein is CASRDSSNSPLHF. The rearrangement uses TRBV6-5 and TRBJ1-6; unclear D gene. The V end was cut by 6 bases, the J end by 6 bases, with 9 bases between. This CDR3 is 13 amino acids long. Germline-derived CDR1 and CDR2 are MNHEY and SVGAGI.

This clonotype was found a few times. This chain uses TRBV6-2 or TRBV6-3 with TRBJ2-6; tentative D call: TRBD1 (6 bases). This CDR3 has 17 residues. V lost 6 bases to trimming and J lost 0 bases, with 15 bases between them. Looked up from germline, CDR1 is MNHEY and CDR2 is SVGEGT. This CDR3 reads CASSPTGPNSGANVLTF. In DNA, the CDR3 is TGTGCCAGCAGCCCGACAGGCCCCAACTCTGGGGCCAACGTCCTGACTTTC.

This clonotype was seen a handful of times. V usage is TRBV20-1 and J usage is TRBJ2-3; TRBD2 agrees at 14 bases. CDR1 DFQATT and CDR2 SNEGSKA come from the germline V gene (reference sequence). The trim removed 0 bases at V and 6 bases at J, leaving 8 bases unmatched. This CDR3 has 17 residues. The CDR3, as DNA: TGCAGTGCTAGAGATCTAGGACTAGCGGGAGGATGGGATACGCAGTATTTT. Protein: CSARDLGLAGGWDTQYF.

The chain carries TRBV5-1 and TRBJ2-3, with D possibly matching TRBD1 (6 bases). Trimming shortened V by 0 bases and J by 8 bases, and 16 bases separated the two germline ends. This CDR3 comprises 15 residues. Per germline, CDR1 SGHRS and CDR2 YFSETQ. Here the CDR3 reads CASSLVLALGGTQYF. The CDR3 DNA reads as TGCGCCAGCAGCTTGGTCCTAGCACTAGGGGGTACGCAGTATTTT. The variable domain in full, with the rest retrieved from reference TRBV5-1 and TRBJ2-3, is KAGVTQTPRYLIKTRGQQVTLSCSPISGHRSVSWYQQTPGQGLQFLFEYFSETQRNKGNFPGRFSGRQFSNSRSEMNVSTLELGDSALYLCASSLVLALGGTQYFGPGTRLTVL.

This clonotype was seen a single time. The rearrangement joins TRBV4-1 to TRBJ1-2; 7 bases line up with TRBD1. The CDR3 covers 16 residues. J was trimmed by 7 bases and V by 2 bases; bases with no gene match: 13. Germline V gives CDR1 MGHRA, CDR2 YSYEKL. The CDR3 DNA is TGCGCCAGCAGCCAACCTAATCTCCAGGGGGTGAGTGGCTACACCTTC. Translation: CASSQPNLQGVSGYTF.

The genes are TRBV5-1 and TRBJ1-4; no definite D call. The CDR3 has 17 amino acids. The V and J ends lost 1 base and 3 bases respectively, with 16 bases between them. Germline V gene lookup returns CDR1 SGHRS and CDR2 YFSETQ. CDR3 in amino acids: CASSLTQPGRSNEKLFF. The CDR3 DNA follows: TGCGCCAGCAGCTTGACCCAACCTGGGCGATCTAATGAAAAACTGTTTTTT.

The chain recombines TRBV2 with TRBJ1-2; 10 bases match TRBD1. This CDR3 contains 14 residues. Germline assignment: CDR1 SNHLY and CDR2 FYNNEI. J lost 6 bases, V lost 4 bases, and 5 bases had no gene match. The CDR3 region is CASSAGTGVDGYTF. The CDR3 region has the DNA TGTGCCAGCAGTGCCGGGACAGGGGTCGATGGCTACACCTTC.

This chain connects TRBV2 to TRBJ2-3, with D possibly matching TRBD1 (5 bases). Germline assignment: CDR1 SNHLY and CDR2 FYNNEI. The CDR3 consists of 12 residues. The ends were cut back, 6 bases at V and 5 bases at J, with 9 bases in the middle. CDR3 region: CASRNRLDTQYF. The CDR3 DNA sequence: TGTGCCAGCAGGAACAGGCTAGATACGCAGTATTTT.

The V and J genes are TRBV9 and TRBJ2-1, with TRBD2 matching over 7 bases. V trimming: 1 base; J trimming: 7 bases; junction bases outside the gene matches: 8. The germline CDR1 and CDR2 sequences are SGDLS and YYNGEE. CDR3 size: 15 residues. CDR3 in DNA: TGTGCCAGCAGCGTAAAGGGAGGGCCGGGGAATGAGCAGTTCTTC. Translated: CASSVKGGPGNEQFF.

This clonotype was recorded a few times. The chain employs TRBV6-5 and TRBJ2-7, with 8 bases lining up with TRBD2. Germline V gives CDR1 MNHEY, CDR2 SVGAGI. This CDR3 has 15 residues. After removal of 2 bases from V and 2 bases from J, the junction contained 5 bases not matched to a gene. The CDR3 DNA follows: TGTGCCAGCAGTTACAGCGGGAGTATAGCCTACGAGCAGTACTTC. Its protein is CASSYSGSIAYEQYF.

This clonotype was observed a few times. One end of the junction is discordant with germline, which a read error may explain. The CDR3 region has the DNA TGTGCCAGCAGTGTAGCGGGGGGGCAGTTAGATACGCAGTATTTT. This encodes CASSVAGGQLDTQYF. The J gene is TRBJ2-3, the V gene TRBV9; 11 bases align to TRBD2. CDR1 is SGDLS and CDR2 is YYNGEE in the germline V gene. The CDR3 extends over 15 amino acids.

The CDR3 coding sequence is TGTGCCAGCGGTCTATCGGGAGGGGCTGCTTACGAGCAGTACTTC. It encodes CASGLSGGAAYEQYF. This rearrangement joins TRBV2 to TRBJ2-4; 8 bases agree with TRBD2. TRBJ2-7 explains the end of the DNA better; the J call may be wrong. The CDR3 totals 15 residues. Germline lookup yields CDR1 SNHLY and CDR2 FYNNEI.

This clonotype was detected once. CDR3 DNA: TGTGCCACCAGCAGAGATCTGGGCGTGGGCACCGGGGAGCTGTTTTTT. Protein sequence: CATSRDLGVGTGELFF. The rearrangement joins TRBV15 to TRBJ2-2, with unresolved D. Germline CDR1 is LNHNV and CDR2 is YYDKDF (reference sequence). The V end was cut by 0 bases, the J end by 4 bases, with 12 bases between. This CDR3 has 16 amino acids.

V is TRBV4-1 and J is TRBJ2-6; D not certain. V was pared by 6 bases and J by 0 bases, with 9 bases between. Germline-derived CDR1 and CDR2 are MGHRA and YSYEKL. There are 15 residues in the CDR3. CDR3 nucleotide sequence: TGCGCCAGCAGAGATGTAACCTCTGGGGCCAACGTCCTGACTTTC. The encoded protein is CASRDVTSGANVLTF.

The CDR3 DNA sequence: TGTGCCAGCAGCCCGGGGATCCGGGAAGAGACCCAGTACTTC. Amino acids: CASSPGIREETQYF. The chain is built from TRBV7-2 and TRBJ2-5; a weak D match, TRBD2 (5 bases). Germline V gives CDR1 SGHTA, CDR2 FQGNSA. V lost 5 bases and J 3 bases, leaving 13 bases between the germline ends. CDR3 length: 14 amino acids.

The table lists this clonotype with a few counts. The CDR3: CASSQEGTGRMNTEAFF. CDR3 sequence (DNA): TGTGCCAGCAGCCAAGAGGGGACAGGGCGGATGAACACTGAAGCTTTCTTT. The chain uses TRBV4-2 and TRBJ1-1; 9 bases map to TRBD1. This CDR3 is 17 amino acids long. Germline trimming cut 0 bases from V and 0 bases from J; bases unmatched to any gene: 5. The V gene's germline CDR1 is LGHNA and CDR2 YNFKEQ.